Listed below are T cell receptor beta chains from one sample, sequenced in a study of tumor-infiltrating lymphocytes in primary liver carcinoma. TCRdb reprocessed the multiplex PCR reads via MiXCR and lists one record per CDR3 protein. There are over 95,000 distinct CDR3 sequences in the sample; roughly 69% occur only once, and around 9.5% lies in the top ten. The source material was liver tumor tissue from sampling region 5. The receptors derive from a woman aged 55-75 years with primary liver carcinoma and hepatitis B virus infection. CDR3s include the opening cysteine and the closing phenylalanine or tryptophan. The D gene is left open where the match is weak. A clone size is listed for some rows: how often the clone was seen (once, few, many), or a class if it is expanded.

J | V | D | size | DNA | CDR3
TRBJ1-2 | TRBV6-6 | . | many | TGTGCCAGCAGTTACAACACAGGAAACTATGGCTACACCTTC | CASSYNTGNYGYTF
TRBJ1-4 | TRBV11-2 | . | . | TGTATCAGCAGCTTATCGGGGATCCCAAATGAAAAACTGTTTTTT | CISSLSGIPNEKLFF
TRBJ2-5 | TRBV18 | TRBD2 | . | TGTGCCAGCTCACCAGGACTAGCGGAGACCCAGTACTTC | CASSPGLAETQYF
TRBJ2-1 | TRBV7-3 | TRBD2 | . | TGTGCCAGCAGCGTTCCTAGCGGGAACAATGAGCAGGTCTTC | CASSVPSGNNEQVF
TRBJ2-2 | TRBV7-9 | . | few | TGTGCCAGCAGCTTAGACGGGAGTCGCACCGGGGAGCTGTTTTTT | CASSLDGSRTGELFF
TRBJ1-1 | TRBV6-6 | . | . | TGTGCCAGCAAGAAGACGGGGCGGGCTGAAGCTTTCTTT | CASKKTGRAEAFF
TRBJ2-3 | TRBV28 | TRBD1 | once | TGTGCCTCGCGCCCGGGACAGGGGTGGGGCGCGGATACGCAGTATTTT | CASRPGQGWGADTQYF
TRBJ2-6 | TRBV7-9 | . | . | TGTGCCACCCCTAACGACCGATTCTCTGGGGCCAACGTCCTGGCTTTC | CATPNDRFSGANVLAF
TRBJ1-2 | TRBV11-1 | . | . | TGTACCAGCGGCCTTATGGACAGCATCTATGGCTACACCTTC | CTSGLMDSIYGYTF
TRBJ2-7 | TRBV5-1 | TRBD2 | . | TGCGCCAGCAGCTTGGCCCAGGGGACTAGCGGGATCTACGAGCAGTGCTTT | CASSLAQGTSGIYEQCF
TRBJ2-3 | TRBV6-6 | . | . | TGTGTCAGCAGTTACTCGAGGGAGGCCAGCACAGATACGCGGTATTTT | CVSSYSREASTDTRYF
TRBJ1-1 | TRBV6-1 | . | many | TGTGCCAGCAGTGATAGATACAGAGTAGGGGTTGGCAGCACTGAAGCTTTCTTT | CASSDRYRVGVGSTEAFF
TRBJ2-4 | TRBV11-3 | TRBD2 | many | TGTGCCAGCAGCCCGGCCCGACTAGCGGGAGGGTGGGAAAACATTCAGTACTTC | CASSPARLAGGWENIQYF
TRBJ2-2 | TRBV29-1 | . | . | TGTAGCGTTTCAGAGTCCGGCGGCACCGAGGAGCTGTTTTTT | CSVSESGGTEELFF
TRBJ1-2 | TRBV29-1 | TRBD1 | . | TGCGGCGTCGCCGTCTCAGGGACAGGGTTTTATGGCTACACCTTC | CGVAVSGTGFYGYTF
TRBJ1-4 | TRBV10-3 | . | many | TGTGCCATCAGTGAGTCGAGTCCGGGGGCGGGTGAAAAACTGTTTTTT | CAISESSPGAGEKLFF
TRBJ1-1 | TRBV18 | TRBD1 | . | TGTGCCGGCTCCCAGGGGGTCGGGGCTTTCTTT | CAGSQGVGAFF
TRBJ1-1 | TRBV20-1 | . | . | TGCAGTGCTAGTAAAGGCCGGCCTGAAGCTTTCTTT | CSASKGRPEAFF
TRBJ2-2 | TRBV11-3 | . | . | TGTGCCGGCAGCTTTGCAGGAGGCACCGGGGAGCTGTTTTTT | CAGSFAGGTGELFF
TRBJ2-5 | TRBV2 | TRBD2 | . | TGTGCCAGCAAGCGGGGCCAAGTGACCCAGTACTTC | CASKRGQVTQYF
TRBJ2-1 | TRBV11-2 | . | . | TGTGCCAGCAACTTGGCTTTGATGCTGTTCTTC | CASNLALMLFF
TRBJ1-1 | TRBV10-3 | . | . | TGTGCCATCTCCGGGTCGCATAACACTGAAGCTTTCTTT | CAISGSHNTEAFF
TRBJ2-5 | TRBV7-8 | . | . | TGTGCCAGCAGGGGGGGATGGGACGATCAAGAGACCCAGTACTTC | CASRGGWDDQETQYF
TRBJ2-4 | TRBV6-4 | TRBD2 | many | TGTGCCAGCAGTGACTCGAGAGGCGGGAGGGCCAAAAACATTCAGTACTTC | CASSDSRGGRAKNIQYF
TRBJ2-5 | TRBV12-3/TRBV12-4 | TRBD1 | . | TGTGCCAGTAGGGACAGGGTAGGCGAGACCCTGTACTTC | CASRDRVGETLYF